The sequence of this TCR beta chain was determined in a study of blood T cell repertoires in COVID-19. Study-wide context: Material from acute and convalescent COVID-19 was sourced from the United States, Italy and Spain. The analysed material was cDNA or gDNA that came from T cells, B-cell-depleted T cells, or PBMCs.

Germline CDR1 LGHDT, CDR2 YNNKEL (reference sequence). Trimming removed 4 bases at V and 0 bases at J, with 13 bases between. The CDR3 has 15 residues. As processed by the authors: Reference gene primers were amplified, and this amplification served to estimate nucleated cell counts. Repertoires were generated with immunoSEQ multiplex PCR, while TCRdb's copy carries only in-frame clones and drops some. V and J calls and clone size are copied from that table; D and trimming were computed from the DNA. The sample lists under 65,000 clones; about 70% were seen once. The TCR was taken from a woman aged 70-85 years with acute or convalescent COVID-19. The chain links TRBV3-1 (or the pseudogene TRBV3-2) to TRBJ2-7; perhaps TRBD1 as D (6 bases). Sequencing was carried out using peripheral blood. The CDR3 bases are TGTGCCAGCAGCCCCTCCGGGACACGCTCCTACGAGCAGTACTTC. It yields the protein CASSPSGTRSYEQYF.